This TCR beta chain originates from a study of T cells expressing NK-cell markers. Study-level background: One of the eight sequenced donors was seronegative, whereas the other seven were HCMV-seropositive.

As for this clonotype: Its antigen is not known.

Following a re-call of the 5' RACE reads, TCRdb has one entry per CDR3 protein and lacks DNA. Its clone listing holds about 160,000 distinct CDR3 sequences. Study results and limitations: Several donors showed dominant NKG2C+ clonotypes comprising about 1.0-7.0% of their CD8+ T cells. There were a few donors in whom these clonotypes also led the CD3+CD56-NKG2C+ fraction.

The CDR3 covers 15 residues. This chain joins TRBV12-3 or TRBV12-4 and TRBJ2-3; TCRdb's D call, TRBD1, is unchecked because there is no DNA. This sequence was found in a woman between 18 and 75 years old in good health. Input material: blood T cells: a sorted CD56 or NKG2C T cell subset, CD4+ or CD8+ T cells, or bulk PBMC T cells (not recorded which). This CDR3 reads CASRDFGGSTDTQYF.